The next 11 T cell receptor beta chains were all read from a single sample in a study of OX40 agonist ivuxolimab in advanced cancers. Measured with immunoSEQ multiplex PCR; TCRdb has only the in-frame clones, and not every one. The sample records under 80,000 clones, 75% to 90% being singletons. This material consisted of CD4+ or CD8+ T cells sorted from blood, taken in a trial of the OX40 agonist ivuxolimab. The receptors derive from an adult with an advanced solid tumor such as melanoma, head and neck, liver or kidney cancer.

This clone has just a few counts. The genes are TRBV2 and TRBJ1-3, with D tentatively TRBD1 (5 bases). Germline V gene sequence: CDR1 SNHLY, CDR2 FYNNEI. The ends were cut back, 4 bases at V and 0 bases at J, with 7 bases in the middle. The CDR3 extends over 14 amino acids. CDR3: CASSGGISGNTIYF. DNA of the CDR3: TGTGCCAGCAGTGGGGGGATCTCTGGAAACACCATATATTTT.

The chain recombines TRBV19 with TRBJ1-1, with D perhaps TRBD1 (5 bases). V was clipped by 2 bases and J by 1 base, with 14 bases between them. The CDR3 spans 16 residues. In germline, CDR1 is LNHDA, CDR2 SQIVND (reference sequence). DNA of the CDR3: TGTGCCAGTAGTATAAGGAGCTCAGGGCCGAACACTGAAGCTTTCTTT. Its protein product is CASSIRSSGPNTEAFF. The variable domain in full, with the rest retrieved from reference TRBV19 and TRBJ1-1, is DGGITQSPKYLFRKEGQNVTLSCEQNLNHDAMYWYRQDPGQGLRLIYYSQIVNDFQKGDIAEGYSVSREKKESFPLTVTSAQKNPTAFYLCASSIRSSGPNTEAFFGQGTRLTVV.

This clone was observed a handful of times. The chain combines TRBV18 with TRBJ1-4; a possible D gene is TRBD1 (5 bases). Trimming pared 0 bases from V and 10 bases from J, leaving 9 bases between. The CDR3 spans 13 residues. Germline CDR1 KGHSH, CDR2 LQKENI. The CDR3 DNA follows: TGTGCCAGCTCACCACCGAGTACAGGAAAACTGTTTTTT. Encoded protein: CASSPPSTGKLFF.

In this sample, this clone turned up a few times. This rearrangement joins TRBV18 to TRBJ2-2, with D unresolved. This CDR3 is 14 amino acids long. V gave up 3 bases and J gave up 1 base, with 6 bases separating them. CDR1 and CDR2 from the germline V gene are KGHSH and LQKENI. As DNA, the CDR3 is TGTGCCAGCTCACCGGGCGGGAACACCGGGGAGCTGTTTTTT. Translated: CASSPGGNTGELFF.

The chain combines TRBV4-2 with TRBJ2-5; no definite D call. CDR1 LGHNA and CDR2 YNFKEQ come from the germline V gene. V gave up 0 bases and J gave up 5 bases, with 10 bases separating them. The CDR3 covers 14 residues. The CDR3 DNA is TGTGCCAGCAGCCAAGAAGCCGTAGGGGAGACCCAGTACTTC. It codes for CASSQEAVGETQYF.

The chain links TRBV19 to TRBJ2-2; D unclear. CDR3 length: 14 amino acids. The V gene's germline CDR1 is LNHDA and CDR2 SQIVND (reference sequence). Between the trimmed V and J ends, which lost 3 bases and 0 bases, there was a span of 5 bases. DNA for the CDR3: TGTGCCAGTAGTATCTACCCGAACACCGGGGAGCTGTTTTTT. It yields the protein CASSIYPNTGELFF.

A few counts support this clone. The rearrangement uses TRBV4-1 and TRBJ2-4; D is ambiguous. Trimming shortened V by 4 bases and J by 3 bases, and 10 bases separated the two germline ends. The CDR3 extends over 14 amino acids. CDR1 is MGHRA and CDR2 is YSYEKL in the germline V gene. CDR3 sequence: CASSLQLGKNIQYF. CDR3 bases: TGCGCCAGCAGCCTCCAGCTGGGCAAAAACATTCAGTACTTC.

This clone was detected only a few times. The V gene is TRBV19, the J gene TRBJ1-1; 8 bases match TRBD1. From germline, CDR1 is LNHDA and CDR2 SQIVND (reference sequence). CDR3 length equals 13 residues. The trim removed 10 bases at V and 5 bases at J, leaving 9 bases unmatched. This CDR3 is CATQGAQDTEAFF. Here the CDR3 DNA reads TGTGCCACCCAGGGGGCGCAGGATACTGAAGCTTTCTTT.

CDR3 coding DNA: TGCGCCAGCAGCCGGACAAGTCTCGTATTGAACACTGAAGCTTTCTTT. The encoded protein is CASSRTSLVLNTEAFF. The rearrangement uses TRBV5-1 and TRBJ1-1; a weak D match, TRBD1 (5 bases). Between the trimmed V and J ends, which lost 4 bases and 0 bases, there was a span of 16 bases. The length of the CDR3 is 16 residues. Germline assignment: CDR1 SGHRS and CDR2 YFSETQ.

V usage is TRBV25-1 and J usage is TRBJ2-6; D call uncertain. Trimming left V 1 base short and J 1 base short, with 5 bases between. CDR1 is MGHDK and CDR2 is SYGVNS in the germline V gene. This CDR3 is built from 15 residues. The CDR3 loop reads CASSEWGSGANVLTF. As DNA, the CDR3 is TGTGCCAGCAGTGAATGGGGATCTGGGGCCAACGTCCTGACTTTC.

The V gene is TRBV11-1, the J gene TRBJ2-1; no firm D call. Germline V gene sequence: CDR1 SGHAT, CDR2 FQDESV (reference sequence). Trimming took off 8 bases at V and 4 bases at J, with 12 bases between the two ends. This CDR3 is built from 13 residues. CDR3 coding DNA: TGTGCCAGCGGATCACGGAGTTACAATGAGCAGTTCTTC. Residues: CASGSRSYNEQFF.